This T cell receptor beta chain was sequenced for a study of identical twins. Whole-study results and caveats: Out-of-frame beta sequences exhibited a weaker degree of excess twin sharing. Out-of-frame alpha sequences common to twins exhibited a surplus of low generation probability. Conclusions were drawn cross-sectionally by statistical analysis, without following the same donors.

Unique molecular identifiers were in the cDNA, with template-switch universal primer binding. Each CDR3 protein gets one entry after TCRdb re-called the 5' RACE reads with MiXCR. The table has 310,000 or so distinct CDR3 sequences, over 8.5% seen once. The V gene's germline CDR1 is SGDLS and CDR2 YYNGEE. This CDR3 region has 17 residues. V trimming: 3 bases; J trimming: 2 bases; junction bases outside the gene matches: 11. This clonotype occurred a few times. Its antigen is unidentified. The same data also went into a second study, on yellow fever vaccine responses in identical twins.

The sample taken for sequencing was CD8+ T cells sorted from blood. The chain has TRBV9 and TRBJ2-7; 10 nucleotides agree with TRBD2. The receptor was derived from a young woman in good health. In nucleotides, the CDR3 is TGTGCCAGCAGCGGGACCTCTAGCGGGAGCCCGCCCTACGAGCAGTACTTC. Amino acid sequence: CASSGTSSGSPPYEQYF.